This note documents a single TCR beta chain sequence. Trimming pared 0 bases from V and 0 bases from J, leaving 5 bases between. Germline CDR1 is SGHNT and CDR2 is YYREEE (reference sequence). The CDR3 length is 14 residues. The sample comes from a study of shared clonotypes between healthy human individuals. Study-wide background: CD4 naive and memory got three plates each, CD8 naive two, CD8 memory one.

Splitting of each subset's genomic DNA was done evenly across several immunoSEQ plates. Measured with immunoSEQ multiplex PCR; TCRdb has only the in-frame clones, and not every one. Among 950,000 to 1,300,000 clones listed, around 74% were seen once. This clonotype was sampled from a man aged 18 to 29 in good health. This sequence joins TRBV5-4 and TRBJ2-3; unclear D gene. Sequencing was done on a sample of memory CD4+ T cells sorted from blood. Subset given: CD45RA-negative fraction. The CDR3 loop reads CASSLGRSTDTQYF. In DNA form, the CDR3 reads TGTGCCAGCAGCTTGGGGCGGAGCACAGATACGCAGTATTTT. Drawing the rest from reference TRBV5-4 and TRBJ2-3, the complete variable domain is ETGVTQSPTHLIKTRGQQVTLRCSSQSGHNTVSWYQQALGQGPQFIFQYYREEENGRGNFPPRFSGLQFPNYSSELNVNALELDDSALYLCASSLGRSTDTQYFGPGTRLTVL.